These T cell receptor beta chains were read from a single sample in a study of PD-1 blockade in classical Hodgkin lymphoma. TCRdb keeps only in-frame clones here, not all; method: immunoSEQ multiplex PCR. The table records about 17,000 clones, 65% to 85% of them present only once. Sequences were derived from CD4+ T cells from blood, sampled before the fourth cycle of nivolumab. The receptors here all came from a human donor with classical Hodgkin lymphoma. Both conserved end residues are part of each CDR3. The D gene is left open where the match is weak. Clone size, where shown, is once, few, many, or a class for clones that have expanded.

TRBV7-9	TRBD2	-	TRBJ2-3	CASSLRLAGTDTQYF	TGTGCCAGCAGCTTAAGGCTAGCGGGCACAGATACGCAGTATTTT
TRBV5-1	-	-	TRBJ2-4	CASSDGAAIYF	TGCGCCAGCAGCGATGGGGCGGCCATTTACTTC
TRBV7-8	-	-	TRBJ2-7	CASSLEQGKQYF	TGTGCCAGCAGCTTAGAGCAGGGAAAGCAGTACTTC
TRBV19	-	few	TRBJ2-5	CASSVTGTQETQYF	TGTGCCAGTAGTGTTACAGGGACCCAAGAGACCCAGTACTTC
TRBV6-1	-	-	TRBJ2-5	CASIWTGAGETQYF	TGTGCCAGCATCTGGACGGGGGCCGGGGAGACCCAGTACTTC
TRBV7-2	-	few	TRBJ1-4	CASSLGGAGLNEKLFF	TGTGCCAGCAGCCTCGGGGGCGCGGGGCTTAATGAAAAACTGTTTTTT
TRBV10-3	-	-	TRBJ2-1	CAISESDVGVEQFF	TGTGCCATCAGTGAGTCGGACGTGGGAGTAGAGCAGTTCTTC
TRBV10-1	TRBD2	-	TRBJ2-1	CASSPGTSVPEQFF	TGCGCCAGCAGCCCCGGGACTAGCGTCCCTGAGCAGTTCTTC
TRBV27	TRBD1	-	TRBJ2-7	CASSLSSGGSSSYEQYF	TGTGCCAGCAGTTTATCCTCAGGGGGCAGTAGCTCCTACGAGCAGTACTTC
TRBV7-2	-	-	TRBJ1-2	CASSNTGSGYTF	TGTGCCAGCAGCAACACAGGGAGTGGCTACACCTTC
TRBV7-9	TRBD2	-	TRBJ2-3	CASSPGLAGGTDTQYF	TGTGCCAGCAGCCCTGGACTAGCGGGGGGCACAGATACGCAGTATTTT
TRBV5-1	-	-	TRBJ2-7	CASSTDRTTYEQYF	TGCGCCAGCAGCACGGACAGGACTACCTACGAGCAGTACTTC
TRBV6-5	TRBD2	-	TRBJ2-1	CASRASGSSYNEQFF	TGTGCCAGCCGGGCTAGCGGTAGCTCCTACAATGAGCAGTTCTTC
TRBV21-1	-	few	TRBJ2-7	CASSMGLAGVDEQYF	TGTGCCAGCAGCATGGGACTAGCGGGAGTTGACGAGCAGTACTTC
TRBV2	-	few	TRBJ2-1	CASDLPYNEQFF	TGTGCCAGCGACCTGCCCTACAATGAGCAGTTCTTC
TRBV13	-	-	TRBJ2-7	CASSTRQVTTYEQYF	TGTGCCAGCAGCACAAGACAGGTCACAACCTACGAGCAGTACTTC
TRBV25-1	-	-	TRBJ2-1	CASSAFWATSSYNEQFF	TGTGCCAGCAGTGCATTCTGGGCCACGAGCTCCTACAATGAGCAGTTCTTC
TRBV18	TRBD1	once	TRBJ2-3	CASSPQGAATDTQYF	TGTGCCAGCTCACCCCAGGGGGCCGCCACAGATACGCAGTATTTT
TRBV19	TRBD2	-	TRBJ2-1	CASRKREDYNEQFF	TGTGCCAGCCGAAAGCGGGAGGACTACAATGAGCAGTTCTTC
TRBV19	-	-	TRBJ2-7	CASNLPEQYF	TGTGCCAGTAATTTACCCGAGCAGTACTTC
TRBV28	-	-	TRBJ1-2	CASSSVGERRNGYTF	TGTGCCAGCAGCTCTGTAGGGGAGAGGAGAAATGGCTACACCTTC
TRBV5-1	-	-	TRBJ1-5	CASSQTPGTAQPQHF	TGCGCCAGCAGCCAAACTCCCGGGACGGCTCAGCCCCAGCATTTT
TRBV5-1	-	-	TRBJ2-7	CASSFLGGTGLAYEQYF	TGCGCCAGCAGCTTCTTGGGGGGCACCGGCCTAGCCTACGAGCAGTACTTC
TRBV29-1	-	-	TRBJ2-1	CSVGSWSDRNNEQFF	TGCAGCGTTGGAAGTTGGTCAGACAGGAACAATGAGCAGTTCTTC
TRBV7-8	TRBD2	few	TRBJ2-3	CASSQHRTSGSTDTQYF	TGTGCCAGCAGCCAACATCGGACTAGCGGTAGCACAGATACGCAGTATTTT
TRBV28	-	few	TRBJ1-2	CASREGGYGYTF	TGTGCCAGCAGAGAAGGGGGGTATGGCTACACCTTC
TRBV4-1	-	few	TRBJ1-5	CASSRGGVQPQHF	TGCGCCAGCAGCCGGGGAGGGGTTCAGCCCCAGCATTTT
TRBV6-5	TRBD2	few	TRBJ2-2	CASSYYSGRNTGELFF	TGTGCCAGCAGTTATTATAGCGGGAGGAACACCGGGGAGCTGTTTTTT
TRBV7-9	-	-	TRBJ2-7	CASSLGRDYEQYF	TGTGCCAGCAGCTTAGGGCGGGACTACGAGCAGTACTTC
TRBV7-6	-	-	TRBJ1-5	CASSLGLSGKENQPQHF	TGTGCCAGCAGCTTAGGCCTTTCAGGGAAGGAGAATCAGCCCCAGCATTTT
TRBV7-6	-	-	TRBJ1-1	CASSSTTGNTEAFF	TGTGCCAGCAGCTCGACGACAGGTAACACTGAAGCTTTCTTT
TRBV7-9	TRBD1	once	TRBJ1-2	CASSLGTGDFHGYTF	TGTGCCAGCAGCTTAGGGACAGGGGATTTTCATGGCTACACCTTC
TRBV6-5	-	few	TRBJ1-1	CASSQGQQSAFF	TGTGCCAGCAGTCAAGGACAGCAGAGCGCTTTCTTT
TRBV5-4	-	-	TRBJ1-1	CASSTRINTEAFF	TGTGCCAGCAGCACCCGGATTAACACTGAAGCTTTCTTT
TRBV2	-	-	TRBJ2-5	CAGSQGGETQYF	TGTGCCGGCTCACAGGGGGGGGAGACCCAGTACTTC
TRBV7-9	-	-	TRBJ2-5	CASSLALLETQYF	TGTGCCAGCAGCTTAGCGCTTCTAGAGACCCAGTACTTC
TRBV30	-	few	TRBJ1-1	CAWRPLGAEAFF	TGTGCCTGGAGACCACTGGGGGCTGAAGCTTTCTTT
TRBV29-1	-	-	TRBJ1-6	CSVATGVDSPLHF	TGCAGCGTCGCGACAGGCGTGGACTCACCCCTCCACTTT
TRBV5-4	TRBD1	-	TRBJ1-2	CASSSPEGQGFNYGYTF	TGTGCCAGCAGTTCGCCAGAGGGACAGGGATTCAACTATGGCTACACCTTC
TRBV10-3	TRBD1	-	TRBJ1-1	CAISTAGQANTEAFF	TGTGCCATCAGTACCGCGGGACAGGCGAACACTGAAGCTTTCTTT
TRBV5-1	TRBD1	-	TRBJ2-6	CASSLDSLVTGLTGANVLTF	TGCGCCAGCAGCTTGGATAGCTTAGTGACAGGGCTGACTGGGGCCAACGTCCTGACTTTC
TRBV27	TRBD2	-	TRBJ2-7	CASSSLAGEPRQYF	TGTGCCAGCAGTTCCCTAGCGGGAGAGCCACGGCAGTACTTC
TRBV7-8	-	once	TRBJ1-5	CASSFITLGPYQPQHF	TGTGCCAGCAGCTTTATAACTTTGGGACCGTATCAGCCCCAGCATTTT
TRBV5-8	TRBD1	-	TRBJ1-4	CASSNRDRGYFGLFF	TGTGCCAGCAGCAACCGGGACAGGGGCTATTTCGGACTGTTTTTT
TRBV6-6	-	-	TRBJ2-2	CAIFSTGELFF	TGTGCCATTTTCTCCACCGGGGAGCTGTTTTTT
TRBV10-3	TRBD1	-	TRBJ1-1	CAISPGQTAVNTEAFF	TGTGCCATCAGCCCGGGACAGACTGCGGTGAACACTGAAGCTTTCTTT
TRBV5-1	-	-	TRBJ1-5	CASSLEGSNQPQHF	TGCGCCAGCAGCTTGGAGGGCAGCAATCAGCCCCAGCATTTT
TRBV5-1	TRBD1	-	TRBJ2-1	CASSFLTGVSYNEQFF	TGCGCCAGCAGCTTCCTAACAGGGGTCTCCTACAATGAGCAGTTCTTC
TRBV9	TRBD1	-	TRBJ2-7	CASSVGGGPYEQYF	TGTGCCAGCAGCGTAGGAGGGGGCCCCTACGAGCAGTACTTC
TRBV6-1	-	-	TRBJ1-1	CASRAGLNTEAFF	TGTGCCAGCAGGGCAGGATTGAACACTGAAGCTTTCTTT
TRBV5-1	TRBD2	few	TRBJ2-1	CASSPTSGRGDEQFF	TGCGCCAGCAGCCCCACTAGCGGGAGAGGCGATGAGCAGTTCTTC
TRBV15	-	-	TRBJ2-3	CATPQNGRCTDTQYF	TGTGCCACCCCCCAGAACGGGAGATGCACAGATACGCAGTATTTT
TRBV19	-	once	TRBJ1-2	CASRVQGRGSYGYTF	TGTGCCAGTAGGGTTCAGGGGAGAGGCTCCTATGGCTACACCTTC